The TCR beta chain under discussion was sequenced for a study of blood T cell repertoires in COVID-19. Original methodology: How many nucleated cells were present was estimated from reference gene primer amplification. Only in-frame clones appear in the TCRdb table, and some are missing; sequencing was by immunoSEQ multiplex PCR. V and J calls plus clone size are reproduced from that table; the DNA served to infer D and trimming. Seen here are roughly 230,000 clones, approximately 80% observed once, and the top ten hold 5% to 7%. Germline V gives CDR1 SGHRS, CDR2 YFSETQ. V shed 0 bases and J shed 7 bases, with 13 bases lying between them. The CDR3 extends over 15 amino acids.

This chain connects TRBV5-1 to TRBJ1-4; perhaps TRBD1 as D (5 bases). This receptor was taken from a woman aged 55-75 years with active or convalescent COVID-19. Specimen: peripheral blood. CDR3 amino acids: CASSLGIGGSEKLFF. The CDR3 coding sequence is TGCGCCAGCAGCTTGGGCATCGGGGGTAGTGAAAAACTGTTTTTT.